This passage covers 6 T cell receptor beta chains from one sample sequenced in a study of control samples from healthy donors and cancer patients. TCRdb keeps only in-frame clones here, not all; method: immunoSEQ multiplex PCR. The repertoire includes around 96,000 clones, 85% to 95% of them detected once, and 8% to 9.5% sits in the top ten. The sample consisted of blood. These receptors were obtained from a man between 18 and 29 years old in good health.

The chain carries TRBV9 and TRBJ1-6, with a weak D call TRBD1 (6 bases). The CDR3 consists of 15 residues. V was pared by 1 base and J by 5 bases, with 10 bases between. Germline CDR1 SGDLS, CDR2 YYNGEE. CDR3 loop: CASSVTGQHNSPLHF. The CDR3, as DNA: TGTGCCAGCAGCGTAACCGGACAGCATAATTCACCCCTCCACTTT.

The chain carries TRBV7-9 and TRBJ2-6, with D tentatively TRBD1 or TRBD2 (6 bases each). The CDR3 has 18 amino acids. Germline V gene lookup returns CDR1 SEHNR and CDR2 FQNEAQ (reference sequence). Trimming removed 3 bases at V and 2 bases at J, with 17 bases between. The CDR3 loop is CASSLGAGTPTGANVLTF. The CDR3 DNA is TGTGCCAGCAGCTTGGGGGCGGGGACACCTACTGGGGCCAACGTCCTGACTTTC.

The V gene is TRBV5-4, the J gene TRBJ2-7; 9 nucleotides match TRBD2. Germline-derived CDR1 and CDR2 are SGHNT and YYREEE (reference sequence). Losses at the gene ends were 4 bases for V and 0 bases for J; bases not matched to a gene: 11. The CDR3 length is 17 residues. CDR3 nucleotides: TGTGCCAGCAGCCGCGGTAGCGGGGGCTTAATCTCCTACGAGCAGTACTTC. Residues: CASSRGSGGLISYEQYF.

V usage is TRBV25-1 and J usage is TRBJ2-3; D not certain. Germline CDR1 MGHDK, CDR2 SYGVNS. V lost 4 bases, J lost 7 bases, and 9 bases lay in between. The CDR3 is 12 residues long. The CDR3 is CASSVTPHTQYF. CDR3 nucleotides: TGTGCCAGCAGTGTGACTCCTCATACGCAGTATTTT.

The gene calls are TRBV19 and TRBJ2-2, with D perhaps TRBD2 (5 bases). This CDR3 region has 15 residues. Deletions cut 1 base from V and 6 bases from J, with 12 bases between. The germline gives CDR1 LNHDA, CDR2 SQIVND (reference sequence). Here the CDR3 reads CASSIGLGSSGELFF. The CDR3 nucleotides read TGTGCCAGTAGTATAGGTTTGGGGAGCTCCGGGGAGCTGTTTTTT.

The genes are TRBV11-1 and TRBJ1-3; 8 bases match TRBD1. Unmatched junction bases numbered 7, after V lost 10 bases and J lost 2 bases. The CDR3 totals 14 residues. The germline CDR1 and CDR2 sequences are SGHAT and FQDESV (reference sequence). The chain's CDR3 is CATTDRGTGNTIYF. The CDR3 region has the DNA TGTGCCACCACCGACAGGGGCACTGGAAACACCATATATTTT.